This entry features one T cell receptor (beta chain) sequence. RNA was extracted with the RNeasy kit, and a quantity of about 0.45 to 1 ug was reverse transcribed using random hexamers. Multiplex immunoSEQ PCR targeted 54 Vbeta and 13 Jbeta TCR beta segments. TCRdb analysed the immunoSEQ multiplex PCR reads with MiXCR anew, one entry per CDR3 protein. The sample has 150,000 to 200,000 distinct CDR3 sequences; approximately 96% are singletons. The authors carried out high-throughput sequencing of TCR beta. They applied it to CD8+ and CD4+ T cells obtained from blood. While CD8+ and CD4+ T cells were isolated negatively, TEMRA cells were enriched by FACS. Germline V CDR1 and CDR2: LGHDT, YNNKEL (reference sequence). J lost 5 bases, V lost 1 base, and 4 bases had no gene match. This CDR3 is built from 15 residues. These data originate in a study of CD8 T cells in Susac syndrome.

Sequencing used CD8+ T cells from PBMCs. The rearrangement links TRBV3-1 to TRBJ2-5, with TRBD2 identical over 10 bases. The clonotype comes from a human donor with multiple sclerosis. The CDR3 sequence: CASSQVAGGGETQYF. The CDR3 nucleotides read TGTGCCAGCAGCCAAGTAGCGGGGGGCGGGGAGACCCAGTACTTC.